These 5 T cell receptor beta chains originate from one sample sequenced in a study of control samples from healthy donors and cancer patients. TCRdb's copy holds only in-frame clones and misses some; the assay was immunoSEQ multiplex PCR. The data show some 70,000 clones, about 83% seen once. The sequenced sample consisted of blood. The receptors stem from a man between 60 and 70 years old in good health.

The chain employs TRBV6-2 or TRBV6-3 and TRBJ2-3, with 7 bases aligning to TRBD1. CDR1 is MNHEY, CDR2 SVGEGT, per germline. V lost 3 bases to trimming and J lost 6 bases; unmatched junction nucleotides: 18. CDR3 length: 18 residues. For the CDR3, the DNA is TGTGCCAGCAGTTATGTCCGAGGCACACCGGACAGGTCGGATACGCAGTATTTT. It specifies CASSYVRGTPDRSDTQYF.

This chain links TRBV7-2 with TRBJ2-1; no definite D call. Germline CDR1 reads SGHTA; CDR2 reads FQGNSA. Trimming took off 4 bases at V and 6 bases at J, with 7 bases between the two ends. CDR3 length: 12 amino acids. The CDR3 region has the DNA TGTGCCAGCAGCTATCAGATCAATGAGCAGTTCTTC. It translates to CASSYQINEQFF.

The chain combines TRBV5-4 with TRBJ2-7; a possible D gene is TRBD1 (6 bases). The CDR3 has 14 amino acids. V was clipped by 3 bases and J by 3 bases, with 13 bases between them. Germline CDR1 reads SGHNT; CDR2 reads YYREEE (reference sequence). Written as DNA, the CDR3 is TGTGCCAGCAGCTCCACAGGGTTAGACTACGAGCAGTACTTC. This gives the protein CASSSTGLDYEQYF.

The J gene is TRBJ1-5, the V gene TRBV21-1. TRBV21-1 is given as a pseudogene. The length of the CDR3 is 17 residues. In DNA form, the CDR3 reads TGTGCCAGCAGCAAAAAGTGCCCACTTTATAGCAATCAGCCCCAGCATTTT. Translated, it gives CASSKKCPLYSNQPQHF.

V gene TRBV13 combines with J gene TRBJ2-5; 7 bases map to TRBD1. The CDR3 contains 14 residues. CDR1 and CDR2 from the germline V gene are PRHDT and FYEKMQ (reference sequence). V dropped 5 bases and J dropped 4; count of bases not matched to a gene: 7. The chain's CDR3 is CASSIRQGGETQYF. Here the CDR3 DNA reads TGTGCCAGCAGCATCAGACAGGGTGGAGAGACCCAGTACTTC.